This section outlines one T cell receptor beta chain sequence together with its context. No antigen is known for it. These data come from a study of T cells after yellow fever vaccination. The CDR3 has 13 amino acids. Germline V gene sequence: CDR1 SGHTA, CDR2 FQGTGA. V lost 2 bases, J lost 5 bases, and 6 bases lay in between. In TCRdb, the 5' RACE reads were re-called with MiXCR into one record per CDR3 protein. The table includes about 220,000 distinct CDR3 sequences, around 3.1% detected once. Findings of the study overall: Weaker, the secondary response peaked sooner, at day 5 versus 15. From the bulk population, abundant clonotypes could contaminate and appear within FACS-sorted repertoires. Just a small share of clonotypes turned up in the CD4 compartment as well as the CD8 compartment.

The genes are TRBV7-3 and TRBJ2-2; TRBD1 is a possible D gene (5 bases). The sequencing here drew on CD4+ T cells sorted from PBMCs, taken 10 days after the yellow fever booster vaccination. This receptor was identified in a man younger than 30 who received the YFV17D yellow fever vaccine. CDR3: CASSLRQTGELFF. The CDR3 region has the DNA TGTGCCAGCAGCTTACGACAGACCGGGGAGCTGTTTTTT.